The 26 T cell receptor beta chains in this list originate from one sample, sequenced in a study of blood T cells in healthy people across ages. A second PCR, run for about 7 to 11 cycles, used a sample-barcoded 5' primer plus a J-beta primer mix. MiXCR, applied by TCRdb to the 5' RACE reads, yields one record per CDR3 protein. The data show approximately 800,000 distinct CDR3 sequences, around 62% seen once. The sequenced sample was blood. Receptor source: a man aged 25 to 40 in good health.

This CDR3 is CASSYFRQGQETQYF. CDR3 nucleotides: TGTGCCAGCAGTTACTTCAGACAGGGCCAAGAGACCCAGTACTTC. The chain recombines TRBV6-2 or TRBV6-3 with TRBJ2-5, with TRBD1 matching over 7 bases. The CDR3 has 15 amino acids. Germline CDR1 and CDR2: MNHEY and SVGEGT. The ends lost 1 base at V and 1 base at J; junction bases unmatched: 3.

The chain couples TRBV12-3 or TRBV12-4 to TRBJ1-2; perhaps TRBD1 as D (5 bases). The CDR3 is made up of 12 amino acids. Trimming took 2 bases from V and 9 from J, leaving 10 bases between them. CDR3: CASSLTGWSYTF. Written as DNA, the CDR3 is TGTGCCAGCAGTTTAACAGGTTGGAGCTACACCTTC.

The genes are TRBV9 and TRBJ2-1; D is undetermined. Per germline, CDR1 SGDLS and CDR2 YYNGEE. This CDR3 has 14 amino acids. The V and J ends lost 0 bases and 5 bases respectively, with 9 bases between them. CDR3 sequence: CASSVAHLNNEQFF. DNA for the CDR3: TGTGCCAGCAGCGTAGCACACCTGAACAATGAGCAGTTCTTC.

The V call is TRBV10-3, the J call TRBJ2-7; D possibly corresponds to TRBD1 (5 bases). Trimming pared 0 bases from V and 6 bases from J, leaving 18 bases between. The CDR3 runs to 16 residues. CDR1 and CDR2 from the germline V gene are ENHRY and SYGVKD. CDR3 region: CAISESGQGSLPEQYF. The CDR3 DNA reads as TGTGCCATCAGTGAGTCTGGGCAGGGTAGTCTCCCCGAGCAGTACTTC.

The rearrangement links TRBV20-1 to TRBJ2-7, with D unclear. The germline V gene has CDR1 DFQATT and CDR2 SNEGSKA (reference sequence). This CDR3 has 13 amino acids. V dropped 0 bases and J dropped 4 bases, with 10 bases sitting between them. The DNA of the CDR3 is TGCAGTGCTAGAGATCATTTGGAATACGAGCAGTACTTC. This translates into CSARDHLEYEQYF.

This clonotype has only a few counts. The chain couples TRBV29-1 to TRBJ1-2, with D perhaps matching TRBD1 (5 bases). The CDR3 spans 14 residues. Between the trimmed V and J ends, which lost 4 bases and 1 base, there was a span of 13 bases. Germline V gene lookup returns CDR1 SQVTM and CDR2 ANQGSEA. CDR3 residues: CSVAGTPFNYGYTF. CDR3 DNA sequence: TGCAGCGTTGCAGGGACCCCTTTTAACTATGGCTACACCTTC. Supplemented by reference TRBV29-1 and TRBJ1-2, the full variable domain reads SAVISQKPSRDICQRGTSLTIQCQVDSQVTMMFWYRQQPGQSLTLIATANQGSEATYESGFVIDKFPISRPNLTFSTLTVSNMSPEDSSIYLCSVAGTPFNYGYTFGSGTRLTVV.

This clonotype was recorded a few times. The genes are TRBV29-1 and TRBJ2-1, with TRBD2 matching 10 bases. The germline gives CDR1 SQVTM, CDR2 ANQGSEA. There are 13 residues in the CDR3. Trimming removed 7 bases from V and 5 bases from J; junction bases left unmatched: 5. CDR3: CSGSTSGDNEQFF. CDR3 coding DNA: TGCAGCGGGAGTACTAGCGGGGACAATGAGCAGTTCTTC.

J is TRBJ2-4 and V is TRBV27, with TRBD1 matching 8 bases. This CDR3 region has 13 residues. Unmatched junction bases numbered 10, after V lost 5 bases and J lost 13 bases. Germline CDR1 reads MNHEY; CDR2 reads SMNVEV (reference sequence). This chain's CDR3 is CASSLTDRVEQYF. The CDR3 coding sequence is TGTGCCAGCAGTCTAACGGACAGGGTTGAGCAGTACTTC.

V usage is TRBV3-1 and J usage is TRBJ2-7, with D perhaps matching TRBD1 or TRBD2 (5 bases each). V was clipped by 1 base and J by 0 bases, with 16 bases between them. The CDR3 has 17 amino acids. Germline values: CDR1 LGHDT, CDR2 YNNKEL (reference sequence). The CDR3 DNA reads TGTGCCAGCAGCCAAGGGGGCCAGACAGACTACTCCTACGAGCAGTACTTC. Translated, it gives CASSQGGQTDYSYEQYF.

The chain uses TRBV6-5 and TRBJ2-1; weak D call: TRBD2 (6 bases). The V gene's germline CDR1 is MNHEY and CDR2 SVGAGI. This CDR3 has 17 amino acids. V dropped 3 bases and J dropped 3 bases, with 18 bases sitting between them. CDR3 nucleotide sequence: TGTGCCAGCAGTTATAGGGAGGAACAGAATATCTACAATGAGCAGTTCTTC. The encoded protein is CASSYREEQNIYNEQFF.

This chain uses TRBV3-1 with TRBJ2-4, with a possible D match to TRBD1 (5 bases). CDR1 is LGHDT and CDR2 is YNNKEL in the germline V gene (reference sequence). This CDR3 region has 19 residues. V was trimmed by 1 base and J by 5 bases, leaving 24 bases between them. The CDR3 spells CASSQGYIGSWGTENIQYF. The CDR3 DNA reads TGTGCCAGCAGCCAAGGATACATAGGAAGTTGGGGCACGGAAAACATTCAGTACTTC.

The V gene is TRBV29-1, the J gene TRBJ2-5; TRBD1 or TRBD2 may be the D gene (5 bases each). With the DNA end fitting TRBJ2-7 better, the J assignment may be wrong. Germline CDR1 reads SQVTM; CDR2 reads ANQGSEA. The CDR3 runs 14 residues. DNA of the CDR3: TGCAGCGTTGGTGGGGCAGGGAGTTTTTACGAGCAGTACTTC. Its translation: CSVGGAGSFYEQYF.

This chain connects TRBV6-5 to TRBJ1-2; D possibly corresponds to TRBD1 (5 bases). This CDR3 contains 15 residues. Germline loops: CDR1 MNHEY, CDR2 SVGAGI. Trimming shortened V by 2 bases and J by 10 bases, and 20 bases separated the two germline ends. The CDR3 DNA follows: TGTGCCAGCAGTTACCGTGACAGTAGGTTAAATGACTACACCTTC. Protein: CASSYRDSRLNDYTF.

The chain couples TRBV12-3 or TRBV12-4 to TRBJ2-5; 7 nucleotides agree with TRBD1. This CDR3 contains 15 residues. The junction had 6 bases not matched to a gene; V was cut back by 1 base and J by 4 bases. The CDR3 coding sequence is TGTGCCAGCAGTTTAGGACAGGGTTCAGGAGAGACCCAGTACTTC. Amino acid sequence: CASSLGQGSGETQYF.

The rearrangement uses TRBV20-1 and TRBJ2-5; the D is unclear. The CDR3 has 11 amino acids. V was trimmed by 6 bases and J by 1 base, leaving 6 bases between them. The V gene's germline CDR1 is DFQATT and CDR2 SNEGSKA (reference sequence). The CDR3 protein is CSAKGQETQYF. Written as DNA, the CDR3 is TGCAGTGCCAAGGGCCAAGAGACCCAGTACTTC.

The chain carries TRBV6-2 or TRBV6-3 and TRBJ2-7; 7 bases are a match to TRBD1. Gene TRBJ2-5 matches the end of the DNA better, so the J call may be wrong. Germline V gene lookup returns CDR1 MNHEY and CDR2 SVGEGT. This CDR3 is 16 amino acids long. The DNA of the CDR3 is TGTGCCAGCAGTTACCTAGCCGCGACAGGGTGGGAGACCCAGTACTTC. Its protein product is CASSYLAATGWETQYF.

The V and J genes are TRBV7-9 and TRBJ2-4; TRBD1 matches at 8 bases. The trim removed 6 bases at V and 5 bases at J, leaving 6 bases unmatched. From germline, CDR1 is SEHNR and CDR2 FQNEAQ (reference sequence). CDR3 length: 14 residues. Here the CDR3 reads CASRRTGPENIQYF. As DNA, the CDR3 is TGTGCCAGCAGGCGGACAGGGCCTGAAAACATTCAGTACTTC.

The J gene is TRBJ2-5, the V gene TRBV20-1, with D possibly called TRBD1 or TRBD2 (5 bases each). V was cut by 0 bases and J by 3 bases, with 17 bases left in between. The CDR3 sequence is 16 residues long. Germline CDR1 is DFQATT and CDR2 is SNEGSKA (reference sequence). CDR3 bases: TGCAGTGCTAGAGATAACCCTGGGACCGTAAAAGAGACCCAGTACTTC. Translating gives CSARDNPGTVKETQYF.

The genes are TRBV9 and TRBJ2-1, with a weak D call TRBD2 (6 bases). Per the germline V gene, CDR1 is SGDLS and CDR2 is YYNGEE. The CDR3 has 17 amino acids. V shed 3 bases and J shed 4 bases, with 20 bases lying between them. The CDR3 loop reads CASSERGGAGPYNEQFF. CDR3 nucleotides: TGTGCCAGCAGCGAGCGAGGCGGGGCAGGGCCTTACAATGAGCAGTTCTTC.

The CDR3, as DNA: TGTGCCAGCAGCTTAGTGGCGCGTCAGGGTGGGGGCAATGAGCAGTTCTTC. Translating it yields CASSLVARQGGGNEQFF. This chain uses TRBV7-2 with TRBJ2-1; D possibly matches TRBD1 or TRBD2 (5 bases each). The V end lost 1 base, the J end lost 6 bases, and 19 bases lay between the germline ends. The CDR3 length is 17 residues. In germline, CDR1 is SGHTA, CDR2 FQGNSA.

The rearrangement joins TRBV6-2 or TRBV6-3 to TRBJ2-1; 9 bases line up with TRBD2. Germline CDR1 MNHEY, CDR2 SVGEGT. Trimming at V came to 0 bases and at J to 9 bases, leaving 6 bases not matched to a gene. The CDR3 is 15 amino acids. CDR3 sequence (DNA): TGTGCCAGCAGTTACTCTAGCGGGGGTTCAGGTGAGCAGTTCTTC. Encoded protein: CASSYSSGGSGEQFF.

The chain combines TRBV10-3 with TRBJ2-3, with D maybe TRBD2 (5 bases). Looked up from germline, CDR1 is ENHRY and CDR2 is SYGVKD. This CDR3 region has 11 residues. The V end lost 8 bases, the J end lost 6 bases, and 9 bases lay between the germline ends. DNA of the CDR3: TGTGCCATCCTAGCAGACGATACGCAGTATTTT. Its translation: CAILADDTQYF.

This clonotype has more than one count but fewer than ten. This sequence joins TRBV6-6 and TRBJ2-5; TRBD2 is a possible D gene (6 bases). The CDR3 is 12 amino acids. The V end lost 7 bases, the J end lost 5 bases, and 11 bases lay between the germline ends. The V gene's germline CDR1 is MNHNY and CDR2 SVGAGI (reference sequence). This CDR3 is CASMRGRETQYF. The CDR3 nucleotides are TGTGCCAGCATGCGGGGCCGGGAGACCCAGTACTTC.

The V gene is TRBV5-1, the J gene TRBJ2-7; 8 bases match TRBD1. This CDR3 is 15 amino acids long. Trimming cost V 2 bases and J 3 bases; bases outside gene matches: 7. Germline values: CDR1 SGHRS, CDR2 YFSETQ. The CDR3 protein is CASSFRDRPNYEQYF. CDR3 coding DNA: TGCGCCAGCAGCTTTCGGGACAGGCCAAACTACGAGCAGTACTTC.

The chain couples TRBV7-8 to TRBJ1-2, with a possible D match to TRBD1 (5 bases). The germline gives CDR1 SGHVS, CDR2 FQNEAQ. V was pared by 2 bases and J by 4 bases, with 11 bases between. The CDR3 is made up of 14 amino acids. CDR3 sequence reads: CASSLPGMSYGYTF. The CDR3 DNA is TGTGCCAGCAGCTTACCAGGGATGAGCTATGGCTACACCTTC.

The rearrangement links TRBV7-8 to TRBJ2-1, with 7 bases identical to TRBD2. Germline V CDR1 and CDR2: SGHVS, FQNEAQ. This CDR3 spans 17 amino acids. J lost 0 bases, V lost 2 bases, and 7 bases had no gene match. The CDR3 loop reads CASSLSGAQTSYNEQFF. CDR3 DNA: TGTGCCAGCAGCTTAAGCGGGGCCCAGACCTCCTACAATGAGCAGTTCTTC.